Shown below are 25 T cell receptor beta chains from a single sample sequenced in a study of long-term antiretroviral therapy in people with HIV. Runs used v3.0 of the immunoSEQ assay and were done at survey level. The protocol was immunoSEQ multiplex PCR, while the TCRdb copy is restricted to in-frame clones and leaves out a portion. The sample has about 36,000 clones, approximately 80% seen once; the top ten hold under 7.5%. The specimen comprised unsorted PBMCs, sampled 0.6 years after starting antiretroviral therapy. These receptor sequences come from a man between 18 and 35 years old with HIV.

This clone was seen a few times. The chain joins TRBV7-9 to TRBJ2-3, with TRBD2 as a possible D gene (5 bases). CDR1 and CDR2 from the germline V gene are SEHNR and FQNEAQ (reference sequence). V dropped 2 bases and J dropped 3 bases, with 12 bases sitting between them. This CDR3 is built from 15 residues. CDR3 DNA: TGTGCCAGCAGCTTATCTAGCATCGGGACAGATACGCAGTATTTT. It is translated as CASSLSSIGTDTQYF. The whole variable domain, filled in from reference TRBV7-9 and TRBJ2-3, reads DTGVSQNPRHKITKRGQNVTFRCDPISEHNRLYWYRQTLGQGPEFLTYFQNEAQLEKSRLLSDRFSAERPKGSFSTLEIQRTEQGDSAMYLCASSLSSIGTDTQYFGPGTRLTVL.

The chain combines TRBV28 with TRBJ2-7; D is perhaps TRBD2 (6 bases). The V and J ends lost 5 bases and 4 bases respectively, with 12 bases between them. Per the germline V gene, CDR1 is MDHEN and CDR2 is SYDVKM. The CDR3 has 13 amino acids. CDR3 region: CASSAPGVYEQYF. The CDR3 DNA follows: TGTGCCAGCAGTGCCCCGGGGGTATACGAGCAGTACTTC.

This rearrangement joins TRBV11-3 to TRBJ2-7, with a possible D match to TRBD1 (6 bases). The CDR3 consists of 13 residues. Per the germline V gene, CDR1 is SGHNT and CDR2 is YENEEA. V lost 5 bases and J lost 0, with 8 bases in between. The CDR3 sequence is CASSRDISYEQYF. The CDR3 bases are TGTGCCAGCAGCCGGGACATCTCCTACGAGCAGTACTTC.

This rearrangement joins TRBV5-1 to TRBJ2-7, with no clear D. The V gene's germline CDR1 is SGHRS and CDR2 YFSETQ. This CDR3 is 11 amino acids long. Trimming pared 7 bases from V and 0 bases from J, leaving 5 bases between. CDR3 sequence (DNA): TGCGCCAGCCGGAGCTCCTACGAGCAGTACTTC. Translating gives CASRSSYEQYF.

This rearrangement joins TRBV2 to TRBJ2-7; 7 bases agree with TRBD2. Germline-derived CDR1 and CDR2 are SNHLY and FYNNEI. This CDR3 spans 13 amino acids. With 3 bases clipped from V and 5 bases from J, the junction kept 4 bases outside the gene matches. CDR3 in DNA: TGTGCCAGCAGTGAGGGGAGGGTTGACGAGCAGTACTTC. Translating it yields CASSEGRVDEQYF. Full variable domain (remainder filled in from reference TRBV2 and TRBJ2-7): EPEVTQTPSHQVTQMGQEVILRCVPISNHLYFYWYRQILGQKVEFLVSFYNNEISEKSEIFDDQFSVERPDGSNFTLKIRSTKLEDSAMYFCASSEGRVDEQYFGPGTRLTVT.

V is TRBV6-6 and J is TRBJ2-7; 8 positions agree with TRBD1. The CDR3 contains 16 residues. Germline CDR1 MNHNY, CDR2 SVGAGI (reference sequence). Unmatched junction bases numbered 12, after V lost 2 bases and J lost 6 bases. The chain's CDR3 is CASSYPGQVVPSEQYF. The CDR3 DNA reads as TGTGCCAGCAGTTACCCGGGACAGGTGGTGCCCTCCGAGCAGTACTTC.

J is TRBJ2-7 and V is TRBV7-2; D gene ambiguous. Trimming took off 3 bases at V and 3 bases at J, with 3 bases between the two ends. The CDR3 sequence is 11 residues long. The germline gives CDR1 SGHTA, CDR2 FQGNSA. This CDR3 reads CASSFDYEQYF. In nucleotides, the CDR3 is TGTGCCAGCAGCTTTGACTACGAGCAGTACTTC.

The gene calls are TRBV4-1 and TRBJ2-7; D is uncertain. V was pared by 1 base and J by 3 bases, with 7 bases between. This CDR3 has 13 amino acids. The V gene's germline CDR1 is MGHRA and CDR2 YSYEKL. In nucleotides, the CDR3 is TGCGCCAGCAGCCAAGCGGCCTACTACGAGCAGTACTTC. Translated, it gives CASSQAAYYEQYF.

J is TRBJ1-2 and V is TRBV27; 8 bases are shared with TRBD1. V was pared by 5 bases and J by 7 bases, with 12 bases of the junction left unmatched. Germline V lookup: CDR1 MNHEY, CDR2 SMNVEV (reference sequence). The CDR3 is 15 residues long. The CDR3 nucleotides read TGTGCCAGCAGTCCCTTGGACAGGGTTTTGGCTGGCTACACCTTC. Translated: CASSPLDRVLAGYTF.

This clone was seen once. The chain is built from TRBV27 and TRBJ2-1, with D perhaps TRBD2 (5 bases). Looked up from germline, CDR1 is MNHEY and CDR2 is SMNVEV (reference sequence). V gave up 0 bases and J gave up 8 bases, with 11 bases separating them. The CDR3 is 14 residues long. The CDR3 reads CASSLSAAAYEQFF. In DNA, the CDR3 is TGTGCCAGCAGTTTATCAGCGGCGGCATATGAGCAGTTCTTC.

CDR3 amino acids: CASRRDLIYYEQYF. DNA of the CDR3: TGTGCCAGCAGGCGCGACTTAATTTATTACGAGCAGTACTTC. The J gene is TRBJ2-7, the V gene TRBV7-2, with no clear D. Trimming removed 6 bases from V and 4 bases from J, with 16 bases in between. CDR1 SGHTA and CDR2 FQGNSA come from the germline V gene. This CDR3 region has 14 residues.

This clone has a handful of counts. The rearrangement joins TRBV10-3 to TRBJ2-7; 9 bases are shared with TRBD1. This CDR3 region has 15 residues. CDR1 and CDR2 from the germline V gene are ENHRY and SYGVKD. The V and J ends lost 7 bases and 6 bases, in that order; junction bases with no gene match: 13. DNA for the CDR3: TGTGCCATCACCCGAGGGACAGGGAGGGCGAGCGAGCAGTACTTC. Translated: CAITRGTGRASEQYF.

The rearrangement joins TRBV7-8 to TRBJ2-3; 10 positions match TRBD2. Germline V gene data show CDR1 as SGHVS and CDR2 as FQNEAQ. V shed 5 bases, J shed 5 bases, and the junction held 7 bases outside the gene matches. This CDR3 contains 15 residues. CDR3 sequence reads: CASSQLAGARDTQYF. The CDR3 DNA follows: TGTGCCAGCAGCCAGCTAGCGGGAGCCAGAGATACGCAGTATTTT.

The J gene is TRBJ2-2, the V gene TRBV10-2; 9 bases are shared with TRBD1. Germline lookup yields CDR1 WSHSY and CDR2 SAAADI. The CDR3 extends over 13 amino acids. Trimming at V came to 10 bases and at J to 1 base, leaving 1 base not matched to a gene. The CDR3 nucleotides read TGCGCCACGGGACAGGGGAACACCGGGGAGCTGTTTTTT. Its protein is CATGQGNTGELFF.

This clone was found once. V is TRBV5-5 and J is TRBJ2-3; TRBD1 aligns across 7 bases. The CDR3 extends over 16 amino acids. The ends lost 4 bases at V and 0 bases at J; junction bases unmatched: 8. CDR1 and CDR2 (germline): SGHKS, YYEKEE (reference sequence). The CDR3 nucleotides read TGTGCCAGCAGCGGGGAACAGGGGAGAAGCACAGATACGCAGTATTTT. Amino acid sequence: CASSGEQGRSTDTQYF.

This rearrangement joins TRBV21-1 to TRBJ1-5; the table's TRBD1 call for D was not verified on the DNA. TRBV21-1 corresponds to a pseudogene. The CDR3 contains 15 residues. In DNA form, the CDR3 reads TGTGCCAGCAGCAAAGGAGGACAGGGGGATCAGCCCCAGCATTTT. This sequence encodes CASSKGGQGDQPQHF.

The CDR3 sequence: CASSSRVELPEAFF. The CDR3 DNA follows: TGTGCCAGCAGCTCCCGGGTCGAGCTCCCTGAAGCTTTCTTT. The chain has TRBV5-5 and TRBJ1-1; D gene ambiguous. Trimming removed 3 bases from V and 6 bases from J, with 15 bases in between. This CDR3 contains 14 residues. From germline, CDR1 is SGHKS and CDR2 YYEKEE (reference sequence).

This sequence joins TRBV11-3 and TRBJ1-2, with D perhaps matching TRBD1 (5 bases). Germline V gene lookup returns CDR1 SGHNT and CDR2 YENEEA. The CDR3 has 16 amino acids. Deletions cut 0 bases from V and 4 bases from J, with 15 bases between. CDR3 protein: CASSLDPAREVYGYTF. Written as DNA, the CDR3 is TGTGCCAGCAGCTTAGATCCCGCCAGGGAAGTCTATGGCTACACCTTC.

By share of the sample, this clone is medium-sized. V usage is TRBV15 and J usage is TRBJ2-5; a possible D gene is TRBD2 (5 bases). With 0 bases removed from V and 4 bases from J, the gap between germline ends came to 9 bases. The CDR3 sequence is 14 residues long. Germline CDR1 and CDR2: LNHNV and YYDKDF (reference sequence). CDR3 sequence (DNA): TGTGCCACCAGCAGAGATCGGGGAGTAGAGACCCAGTACTTC. This sequence encodes CATSRDRGVETQYF.

The chain links TRBV4-3 to TRBJ2-5, with 10 bases lining up with TRBD1. J was trimmed by 2 bases and V by 0 bases; bases with no gene match: 6. The length of the CDR3 is 17 residues. Germline CDR1 LGHNA, CDR2 YSLEER. CDR3 sequence: CASSQDSRDRGQETQYF. The CDR3 nucleotides are TGCGCCAGCAGCCAAGATAGCAGGGACAGGGGACAAGAGACCCAGTACTTC.

The genes are TRBV29-1 and TRBJ1-1, with 7 bases matching TRBD1. This CDR3 region has 12 residues. Germline values: CDR1 SQVTM, CDR2 ANQGSEA. V shed 2 bases and J 7 bases; nucleotides not matched to a gene: 4. CDR3 sequence: CSVETQGLEAFF. CDR3 DNA sequence: TGCAGCGTTGAAACACAGGGGCTTGAAGCTTTCTTT. Full variable domain (missing parts from reference TRBV29-1 and TRBJ1-1): SAVISQKPSRDICQRGTSLTIQCQVDSQVTMMFWYRQQPGQSLTLIATANQGSEATYESGFVIDKFPISRPNLTFSTLTVSNMSPEDSSIYLCSVETQGLEAFFGQGTRLTVV.

The chain links TRBV10-3 to TRBJ2-2, with D unresolved. With 7 bases removed from V and 4 bases from J, the gap between germline ends came to 4 bases. The germline V gene has CDR1 ENHRY and CDR2 SYGVKD. This CDR3 comprises 11 residues. DNA of the CDR3: TGTGCCATCAAATTCACCGGGGAGCTGTTTTTT. Its translation: CAIKFTGELFF.

The chain employs TRBV6-4 and TRBJ2-3, with D tentatively TRBD2 (5 bases). Germline V gene sequence: CDR1 MRHNA, CDR2 SNTAGT. The CDR3 runs to 12 residues. Here the CDR3 DNA reads TGTCAAGCGGACGGAAGCACAGATACGCAGTATTTT. Translated, it gives CQADGSTDTQYF.

The chain uses TRBV7-2 and TRBJ2-1, with TRBD1 matching over 10 bases. V lost 6 bases to trimming and J lost 6 bases; unmatched junction nucleotides: 8. Per germline, CDR1 SGHTA and CDR2 FQGNSA. The length of the CDR3 is 15 residues. The CDR3 region is CASRRQGAISNEQFF. For the CDR3, the DNA is TGTGCCAGCAGACGACAGGGGGCGATATCCAATGAGCAGTTCTTC. Combining the CDR3 with reference TRBV7-2 and TRBJ2-1 gives the whole variable domain GAGVSQSPSNKVTEKGKDVELRCDPISGHTALYWYRQSLGQGLEFLIYFQGNSAPDKSGLPSDRFSAERTGGSVSTLTIQRTQQEDSAVYLCASRRQGAISNEQFFGPGTRLTVL.

This chain joins TRBV7-2 and TRBJ1-2, with 8 bases that match TRBD1. CDR1 is SGHTA, CDR2 FQGNSA, per germline. After removal of 5 bases from V and 8 bases from J, the junction contained 13 bases not matched to a gene. The CDR3 is made up of 15 amino acids. CDR3 sequence: CASSPGQGLRRGYTF. CDR3 coding DNA: TGTGCCAGCAGCCCCGGACAGGGCCTGAGGAGAGGCTACACCTTC.